The T cell receptor (beta chain) described here comes from a study of blood T cell repertoires in COVID-19. Study information: The origin of the acute and convalescent COVID-19 samples was the United States, Italy and Spain. PBMCs, B-cell-depleted T cells, or T cells provided the cDNA or gDNA that made up the material.

This clone has a count of ten or more. Using immunoSEQ multiplex PCR, the repertoire was profiled, and TCRdb retains in-frame clones only, with some absent. The data hold approximately 65,000 clones, with under 80% observed a single time. Clinical history as reported by participants underpinned cohort assignment. The V gene lost 0 bases and the J gene lost 7 bases, with 16 bases spanning the gap. Germline V gene sequence: CDR1 MGHRA, CDR2 YSYEKL. This CDR3 has 16 amino acids. This chain connects TRBV4-1 to TRBJ2-1; maybe TRBD2 (5 bases). This TCR derives from a woman in her fifties or sixties who had been exposed to COVID-19. The sequenced material came from PBMCs or T cells enriched from blood (not recorded which). CDR3 sequence (DNA): TGCGCCAGCAGCCAAGAGGGCGGGTTCCGAGGGAATGAGCAGTTCTTC. Its translation: CASSQEGGFRGNEQFF.